This TCR beta chain derives from a study of blood T cell repertoires in COVID-19. Profiled with immunoSEQ multiplex PCR; TCRdb holds only in-frame clones, not every one. The sample shows 300,000 to 450,000 clones, around 87% of them seen only once. Sequenced: peripheral blood. This receptor was obtained from a young woman with COVID-19, enrolled during active disease.

CDR3 loop: CASSVRQGRYSTDTQYF. CDR3 nucleotides: TGTGCCAGCAGTGTTCGACAGGGCCGCTACTCCACAGATACGCAGTATTTT. The chain carries TRBV2 and TRBJ2-3; 7 bases fit TRBD1. Germline V gene lookup returns CDR1 SNHLY and CDR2 FYNNEI. The CDR3 runs to 17 residues. Trimming at V came to 4 bases and at J to 2 bases, leaving 12 bases not matched to a gene.